The 14 T cell receptor beta chains below were found in one sample sequenced in a study of beta chain features in type 1 diabetes. Since all of the isolated RNA was reverse transcribed, expressed TCRB transcripts were what got sequenced. Libraries were prepared by immunoSEQ multiplex PCR; TCRdb keeps only in-frame clonotypes and omits some of them. The sample consists of 860,000 or so clones, 17% of them appearing once. The sequenced sample was naive CD4+ T cells from blood. The receptor source for this set is a woman aged 18-29 years in good health.

This clone has more than one count but fewer than ten. The chain recombines TRBV19 with TRBJ2-1, with 7 bases lining up with TRBD2. This CDR3 comprises 17 residues. The V and J ends lost 4 bases and 4 bases, in that order; junction bases with no gene match: 13. CDR1 is LNHDA and CDR2 is SQIVND in the germline V gene (reference sequence). The CDR3 loop is CASSKKIGLRGYNEQFF. Here the CDR3 DNA reads TGTGCCAGTAGTAAGAAAATAGGGTTGCGGGGGTACAATGAGCAGTTCTTC.

The V call is TRBV28, the J call TRBJ1-1; D gene uncertain. There are 14 residues in the CDR3. Trimming took 3 bases from V and 0 from J, leaving 8 bases between them. Germline CDR1 reads MDHEN; CDR2 reads SYDVKM. The CDR3 spells CASSFNSLNTEAFF. DNA of the CDR3: TGTGCCAGCAGTTTTAACTCGCTGAACACTGAAGCTTTCTTT.

The CDR3 coding sequence is TGTGCCAGCAGCCCCCGAGGACTAGCGGGAAACTACAATGAGCAGTTCTTC. Amino acids: CASSPRGLAGNYNEQFF. The chain links TRBV7-9 to TRBJ2-1; 12 positions agree with TRBD2. Germline V lookup: CDR1 SEHNR, CDR2 FQNEAQ (reference sequence). The junction had 8 bases not matched to a gene; V was cut back by 5 bases and J by 3 bases. The CDR3 length is 17 residues.

The V call is TRBV7-2, the J call TRBJ1-2, with TRBD1 matching 8 bases. Germline CDR1 SGHTA, CDR2 FQGNSA. The length of the CDR3 is 12 residues. The V segment lost 4 bases and the J segment 12 bases; nucleotides outside the gene matches: 7. CDR3 coding DNA: TGTGCCAGCAGCTCCCAGGGGGCGGGGGACACCTTC. It specifies CASSSQGAGDTF.

This clone was seen a few times. The chain employs TRBV10-3 and TRBJ2-1, with D perhaps matching TRBD1 (5 bases). The V and J ends lost 7 bases and 6 bases respectively, with 22 bases between them. This CDR3 region has 16 residues. Germline-derived CDR1 and CDR2 are ENHRY and SYGVKD. CDR3 sequence: CAITDSPAKRANEQFF. The CDR3 region has the DNA TGTGCCATCACCGACAGCCCAGCAAAGCGTGCCAATGAGCAGTTCTTC.

This clone has only a few counts. The same CDR3 is also encoded by other DNA sequences in this sample. The chain has TRBV7-2 and TRBJ2-7; 11 nucleotides match TRBD2. The CDR3 extends over 15 amino acids. Germline CDR1 reads SGHTA; CDR2 reads FQGNSA. V shed 5 bases and J 1 base; nucleotides not matched to a gene: 4. The CDR3 is CASSLLAGGSYEQYF. Written as DNA, the CDR3 is TGTGCCAGCAGCCTATTAGCGGGAGGGTCCTACGAGCAGTACTTC.

The chain has TRBV19 and TRBJ2-3, with a possible D match to TRBD2 (6 bases). The germline gives CDR1 LNHDA, CDR2 SQIVND (reference sequence). This CDR3 has 16 amino acids. The V and J ends lost 8 bases and 2 bases respectively, with 20 bases between them. CDR3 in DNA: TGTGCCAGTCCCCCGCGGGCGGGGTCCCCCACAGATACGCAGTATTTT. The encoded protein is CASPPRAGSPTDTQYF.

This clone appeared a few times. This CDR3 reads CASSATGWNQPQHF. The CDR3 region has the DNA TGTGCCAGCTCAGCGACAGGGTGGAATCAGCCCCAGCATTTT. The chain carries TRBV18 and TRBJ1-5, with TRBD1 identical over 7 bases. The V gene end was trimmed by 5 bases and the J gene end by 4 bases; junction bases not matched to a gene: 5. CDR1 and CDR2 (germline): KGHSH, LQKENI. This CDR3 is built from 14 residues.

The chain has TRBV6-5 and TRBJ1-3; no firm D call. CDR1 is MNHEY and CDR2 is SVGAGI in the germline V gene. V lost 5 bases and J 3 bases, leaving 2 bases between the germline ends. This CDR3 has 11 amino acids. CDR3 region: CASSGGNTIYF. DNA of the CDR3: TGTGCCAGCAGTGGTGGAAACACCATATATTTT.

Written as DNA, the CDR3 is TGTGCCAGCAGTGGTACTAGCGGGACCAAGTATGAGCAGTACTTC. Translated: CASSGTSGTKYEQYF. The chain combines TRBV27 with TRBJ2-7, with 10 bases aligning to TRBD2. From germline, CDR1 is MNHEY and CDR2 SMNVEV (reference sequence). The V and J ends lost 5 bases and 7 bases, in that order; junction bases with no gene match: 11. CDR3 length: 15 amino acids.

The genes are TRBV5-1 and TRBJ1-4; D perhaps matches TRBD1 (5 bases). Trimming took 4 bases from V and 0 from J, leaving 19 bases between them. Germline V gene sequence: CDR1 SGHRS, CDR2 YFSETQ. The CDR3 covers 18 residues. CDR3 nucleotides: TGCGCCAGCAGCCAGATTCTCCGGGACCCAACAACTAATGAAAAACTGTTTTTT. It specifies CASSQILRDPTTNEKLFF.

The chain is built from TRBV4-1 and TRBJ1-2, with 8 bases lining up with TRBD1. The CDR3 consists of 15 residues. V shed 3 bases and J 6 bases; nucleotides not matched to a gene: 9. The germline V gene encodes CDR1 MGHRA and CDR2 YSYEKL. Here the CDR3 reads CASSHPGTGKDGYTF. DNA of the CDR3: TGCGCCAGCAGCCATCCCGGGACAGGAAAGGATGGCTACACCTTC.

The chain is built from TRBV7-2 and TRBJ2-7, with D perhaps matching TRBD1 (6 bases). The CDR3 runs 14 residues. V lost 7 bases and J lost 2, with 15 bases in between. Germline V gene lookup returns CDR1 SGHTA and CDR2 FQGNSA. CDR3 nucleotide sequence: TGTGCCAGCACCAGACAGACAGGCCCCTACGAGCAGTACTTC. It codes for CASTRQTGPYEQYF.

The J gene is TRBJ2-2, the V gene TRBV4-3, with D perhaps TRBD2 (6 bases). The germline CDR1 and CDR2 sequences are LGHNA and YSLEER. The CDR3 has 15 amino acids. The V and J ends lost 4 bases and 4 bases respectively, with 13 bases between them. CDR3 nucleotides: TGCGCCAGCAGCCTACTAGCTACCCTCACCGGGGAGCTGTTTTTT. Translating it yields CASSLLATLTGELFF.